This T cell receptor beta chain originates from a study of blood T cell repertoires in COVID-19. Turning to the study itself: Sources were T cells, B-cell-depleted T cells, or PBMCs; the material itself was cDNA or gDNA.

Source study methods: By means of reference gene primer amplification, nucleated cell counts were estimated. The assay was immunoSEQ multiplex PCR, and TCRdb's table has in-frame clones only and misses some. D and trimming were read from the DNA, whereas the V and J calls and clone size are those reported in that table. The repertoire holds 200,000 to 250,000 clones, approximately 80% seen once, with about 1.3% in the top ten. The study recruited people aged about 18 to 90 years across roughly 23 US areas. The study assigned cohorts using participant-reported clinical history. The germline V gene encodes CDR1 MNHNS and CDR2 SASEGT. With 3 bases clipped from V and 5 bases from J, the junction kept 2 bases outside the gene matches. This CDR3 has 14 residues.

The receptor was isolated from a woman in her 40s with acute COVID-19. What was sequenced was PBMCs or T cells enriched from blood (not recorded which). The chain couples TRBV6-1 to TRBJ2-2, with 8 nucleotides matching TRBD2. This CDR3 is CASSELAGTGELFF. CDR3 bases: TGTGCCAGCAGTGAGCTAGCGGGTACCGGGGAGCTGTTTTTT.